The 20 T cell receptor beta chains listed next were all sequenced from one sample in a study of technical replicates of blood from several donors. TCRdb's table, derived via immunoSEQ multiplex PCR, lists solely in-frame clones and lacks some. The sample contains over 45,000 clones, around nine tenths of which appear only once. The sample was PBMCs. These TCRs come from a human donor in good health. Some clones in this sample may be carry-over from other donors' samples.

The rearrangement joins TRBV5-4 to TRBJ2-5; 9 nucleotides line up with TRBD1. CDR3 length: 15 amino acids. CDR1 and CDR2 from the germline V gene are SGHNT and YYREEE (reference sequence). The J segment lost 3 bases and the V segment lost 3 bases, leaving 6 bases of the junction unmatched. DNA for the CDR3: TGTGCCAGCAGCTACCGGGACAGGGTCAAAGAGACCCAGTACTTC. This encodes CASSYRDRVKETQYF. The full variable domain, completed using reference TRBV5-4 and TRBJ2-5, is ETGVTQSPTHLIKTRGQQVTLRCSSQSGHNTVSWYQQALGQGPQFIFQYYREEENGRGNFPPRFSGLQFPNYSSELNVNALELDDSALYLCASSYRDRVKETQYFGPGTRLLVL.

The chain combines TRBV5-1 with TRBJ2-7, with D maybe TRBD2 (7 bases). Germline V CDR1 and CDR2: SGHRS, YFSETQ. The V end was cut by 2 bases, the J end by 6 bases, with 15 bases between. The CDR3 spans 14 residues. The CDR3 DNA reads as TGCGCCAGCAGCTTTCCCCCCGGGGGGCTCGAGCAGTACTTC. Amino acids: CASSFPPGGLEQYF.

The rearrangement uses TRBV9 and TRBJ1-2; the match to TRBD1 covers 8 bases. The CDR3 totals 13 residues. Germline V gene sequence: CDR1 SGDLS, CDR2 YYNGEE. Germline trimming cut 6 bases from V and 8 bases from J; bases unmatched to any gene: 9. CDR3 sequence: CASNDRGVGGYTF. The CDR3 nucleotides read TGTGCCAGCAACGACAGGGGAGTTGGGGGCTACACCTTC.

The chain has TRBV5-1 and TRBJ2-2, with 9 bases lining up with TRBD1. The germline V gene encodes CDR1 SGHRS and CDR2 YFSETQ. J was trimmed by 3 bases and V by 4 bases; bases with no gene match: 1. CDR3 length equals 14 residues. The CDR3 coding sequence is TGCGCCAGCAGCCGACAGGGGGACACCGGGGAGCTGTTTTTT. This encodes CASSRQGDTGELFF.

V usage is TRBV5-1 and J usage is TRBJ2-5; D gene uncertain. The V gene's germline CDR1 is SGHRS and CDR2 YFSETQ. Trimming cost V 4 bases and J 2 bases, with 12 bases left between them. This CDR3 spans 14 amino acids. CDR3: CASSPAGSQETQYF. The CDR3 DNA follows: TGCGCCAGCAGCCCGGCAGGCTCGCAAGAGACCCAGTACTTC.

This clone was detected once. CDR3 bases: TGTGCCAGCAAAGACAGGGAACTGACTCGGGCTTTCTTT. Protein: CASKDRELTRAFF. The chain joins TRBV7-8 to TRBJ1-1, with 7 bases matching TRBD1. The ends lost 7 bases at V and 11 bases at J; junction bases unmatched: 13. Germline CDR1 is SGHVS and CDR2 is FQNEAQ. This CDR3 is 13 amino acids long.

The chain has TRBV7-2 and TRBJ2-7, with TRBD1 matching over 8 bases. Germline V gives CDR1 SGHTA, CDR2 FQGNSA. After removal of 8 bases from V and 0 bases from J, the junction contained 6 bases not matched to a gene. This CDR3 region has 14 residues. This chain's CDR3 is CASWTGSISYEQYF. The CDR3 DNA reads as TGTGCCAGCTGGACAGGGAGTATCTCCTACGAGCAGTACTTC.

Regarding this clone: The junction and the germline gene differ at one end; a read error may be behind it. The rearrangement links TRBV11-3 to TRBJ2-7, with TRBD2 matching over 16 bases. Germline CDR1 is SGHNT and CDR2 is YENEEA. The CDR3 runs to 17 residues. CDR3 amino acids: CASSPGTSGRASHEQYF. CDR3 nucleotide sequence: TGTGCCAGCAGCCCCGGGACTAGCGGGAGGGCCTCCCACGAGCAGTACTTC.

The V and J genes are TRBV7-9 and TRBJ2-3; possible D gene TRBD2, 6 bases. The V gene lost 5 bases and the J gene lost 3 bases, with 18 bases spanning the gap. Per the germline V gene, CDR1 is SEHNR and CDR2 is FQNEAQ (reference sequence). The CDR3 is made up of 16 amino acids. This chain's CDR3 is CASSLGQGLGTDTQYF. The CDR3 DNA reads TGTGCCAGCAGCCTGGGGCAGGGACTGGGGACAGATACGCAGTATTTT.

The chain uses TRBV7-2 and TRBJ1-2; tentatively, D is TRBD1 (6 bases). V was pared by 1 base and J by 6 bases, with 9 bases between. The CDR3 totals 13 residues. In germline, CDR1 is SGHTA, CDR2 FQGNSA. The CDR3 DNA reads as TGTGCCAGCAGCTTAGGAGGGGGAGATGGCTACACCTTC. Translation: CASSLGGGDGYTF.

This chain joins TRBV5-1 and TRBJ2-5, with D possibly matching TRBD2 (6 bases). The CDR3 has 14 amino acids. Per the germline V gene, CDR1 is SGHRS and CDR2 is YFSETQ. Trimming took off 2 bases at V and 2 bases at J, with 10 bases between the two ends. The CDR3 sequence is CASSLGGAQETQYF. CDR3 DNA: TGCGCCAGCAGCTTAGGCGGGGCACAAGAGACCCAGTACTTC. The full variable domain, rest sourced from reference TRBV5-1 and TRBJ2-5, is KAGVTQTPRYLIKTRGQQVTLSCSPISGHRSVSWYQQTPGQGLQFLFEYFSETQRNKGNFPGRFSGRQFSNSRSEMNVSTLELGDSALYLCASSLGGAQETQYFGPGTRLLVL.

The chain couples TRBV10-3 to TRBJ2-1; D gene uncertain. The CDR3 sequence is 11 residues long. In germline, CDR1 is ENHRY, CDR2 SYGVKD. The V and J ends lost 3 bases and 9 bases respectively, with 6 bases between them. This CDR3 reads CAISDVREQFF. The CDR3 DNA reads TGTGCCATCAGTGATGTGCGTGAGCAGTTCTTC.

Only one count was recorded for this clone. J is TRBJ2-5 and V is TRBV7-6; TRBD1 is a possible D gene (6 bases). Germline lookup yields CDR1 SGHVS and CDR2 FNYEAQ. The CDR3 contains 13 residues. V lost 5 bases to trimming and J lost 5 bases, with 12 bases between them. CDR3 protein: CASSPHREETQYF. DNA of the CDR3: TGTGCCAGCAGCCCGCACAGGGAGGAGACCCAGTACTTC. Full variable domain (rest looked up from reference TRBV7-6 and TRBJ2-5): GAGVSQSPRYKVTKRGQDVALRCDPISGHVSLYWYRQALGQGPEFLTYFNYEAQQDKSGLPNDRFSAERPEGSISTLTIQRTEQRDSAMYRCASSPHREETQYFGPGTRLLVL.

The gene calls are TRBV7-2 and TRBJ2-3, with 9 nucleotides matching TRBD2. Germline V lookup: CDR1 SGHTA, CDR2 FQGNSA. The junction had 18 bases not matched to a gene; V was cut back by 5 bases and J by 6 bases. The CDR3 runs 18 residues. The CDR3 loop reads CASSHPRGGGEGQDTQYF. Written as DNA, the CDR3 is TGTGCCAGCAGCCACCCCCGGGGCGGGGGGGAGGGTCAGGATACGCAGTATTTT.

This chain joins TRBV2 and TRBJ2-1, with D possibly matching TRBD2 (6 bases). V was pared by 6 bases and J by 2 bases, with 17 bases between. CDR1 is SNHLY, CDR2 FYNNEI, per germline. The CDR3 loop spans 16 amino acids. DNA of the CDR3: TGTGCCAGCAGCTGGAGGGCGGGTAGTCCCTACAATGAGCAGTTCTTC. This translates into CASSWRAGSPYNEQFF.

This clone has only a few counts. The chain links TRBV18 to TRBJ2-7; 9 positions agree with TRBD2. Germline values: CDR1 KGHSH, CDR2 LQKENI. Trimming removed 4 bases from V and 4 bases from J; junction bases left unmatched: 8. The CDR3 consists of 15 residues. CDR3 bases: TGTGCCAGCTCACTTTCTAGCGGGGAACTTTACGAGCAGTACTTC. Protein product: CASSLSSGELYEQYF. Based on the CDR3 plus reference TRBV18 and TRBJ2-7, the full variable domain is NAGVMQNPRHLVRRRGQEARLRCSPMKGHSHVYWYRQLPEEGLKFMVYLQKENIIDESGMPKERFSAEFPKEGPSILRIQQVVRGDSAAYFCASSLSSGELYEQYFGPGTRLTVT.

This clone was found a few times. The rearrangement links TRBV14 to TRBJ2-1, with TRBD2 matching 12 bases. This CDR3 comprises 18 residues. In germline, CDR1 is SGHDN, CDR2 FVKESK. V was pared by 2 bases and J by 2 bases, with 7 bases of the junction left unmatched. CDR3 loop: CASSQLAGGPSAYNEQFF. CDR3 coding DNA: TGTGCCAGCAGCCAACTAGCGGGAGGGCCCAGTGCCTACAATGAGCAGTTCTTC.

The chain carries TRBV7-2 and TRBJ1-1; D gene unclear. The CDR3 loop spans 11 amino acids. Germline values: CDR1 SGHTA, CDR2 FQGNSA. Trimming removed 5 bases from V and 5 bases from J, with 6 bases in between. In DNA, the CDR3 is TGTGCCAGCAGCCTCTATACTGAAGCTTTCTTT. Translated, it gives CASSLYTEAFF.

This clone was observed a single time. The CDR3 coding sequence is TGCGCCAGCAGCCAAGAACAGGTCTCCTACGAGCAGTACTTC. Amino acid sequence: CASSQEQVSYEQYF. The chain couples TRBV4-1 to TRBJ2-7, with a weak D call TRBD1 (5 bases). V was trimmed by 0 bases and J by 0 bases, leaving 6 bases between them. The CDR3 covers 14 residues. Germline assignment: CDR1 MGHRA and CDR2 YSYEKL.

This chain uses TRBV11-3 with TRBJ1-1, with D unresolved. The CDR3 loop spans 13 amino acids. Trimming removed 2 bases at V and 1 base at J, with 5 bases between. Per germline, CDR1 SGHNT and CDR2 YENEEA. As DNA, the CDR3 is TGTGCCAGCAGCTTATCACAGAACACTGAAGCTTTCTTT. Its translation is CASSLSQNTEAFF.